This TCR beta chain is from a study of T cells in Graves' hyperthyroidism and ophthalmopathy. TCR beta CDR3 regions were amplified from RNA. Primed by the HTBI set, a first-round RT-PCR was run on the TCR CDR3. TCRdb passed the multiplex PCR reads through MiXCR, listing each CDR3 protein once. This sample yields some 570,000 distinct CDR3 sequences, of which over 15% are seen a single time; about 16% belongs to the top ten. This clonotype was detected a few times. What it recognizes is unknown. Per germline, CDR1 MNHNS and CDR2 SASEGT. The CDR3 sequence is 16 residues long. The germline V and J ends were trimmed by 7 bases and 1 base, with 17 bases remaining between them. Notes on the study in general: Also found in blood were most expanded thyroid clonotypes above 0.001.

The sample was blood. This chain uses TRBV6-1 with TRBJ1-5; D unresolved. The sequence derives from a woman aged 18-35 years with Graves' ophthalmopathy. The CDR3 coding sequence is TGTGCCAGCAAGTCCGCACCTGCGTCCAGCAATCAGCCCCAGCATTTT. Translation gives CASKSAPASSNQPQHF.